This passage covers 10 T cell receptor beta chains from one sample sequenced in a study of early T cells in non-severe SARS-CoV-2 infection. MiXCR, run by TCRdb on the 5' RACE reads, gives a single entry per CDR3 protein. The sample gives 45,000 to 70,000 distinct CDR3 sequences, about 5.9% of which show up once; under 5% is in the top ten. Sequencing was carried out using whole blood. All receptors come from an adult who was a healthcare worker with PCR-confirmed SARS-CoV-2 infection or an uninfected control (not recorded which).

The chain links TRBV6-2 or TRBV6-3 to TRBJ2-2, with D perhaps matching TRBD1 or TRBD2 (5 bases each). This CDR3 is 15 amino acids long. V gave up 2 bases and J gave up 1 base, with 8 bases separating them. Germline CDR1 is MNHEY and CDR2 is SVGEGT. In DNA, the CDR3 is TGTGCCAGCAGTTACGGGACGCTGAACACCGGGGAGCTGTTTTTT. It translates to CASSYGTLNTGELFF.

In its sample, this clonotype was seen a few times. This rearrangement joins TRBV27 to TRBJ1-1; D not resolved. CDR1 and CDR2 from the germline V gene are MNHEY and SMNVEV (reference sequence). This CDR3 spans 15 amino acids. V lost 2 bases to trimming and J lost 3 bases, with 13 bases between them. Here the CDR3 DNA reads TGTGCCAGCAGTTTAACGGGTGTTGGGTACACTGAAGCTTTCTTT. It specifies CASSLTGVGYTEAFF.

This clonotype was seen ten or more times. The chain is built from TRBV4-3 and TRBJ1-2, with unresolved D. Germline CDR1 is LGHNA and CDR2 is YSLEER. The CDR3 loop spans 15 amino acids. With 0 bases removed from V and 0 bases from J, the gap between germline ends came to 8 bases. In DNA, the CDR3 is TGCGCCAGCAGCCAAGAGGCCGGAACTAACTATGGCTACACCTTC. This gives the protein CASSQEAGTNYGYTF.

There are a few counts of this clonotype. This chain joins TRBV12-3 or TRBV12-4 and TRBJ1-5; D might be TRBD1 (5 bases). CDR3 length: 13 residues. Trimming stripped 6 bases from V and 9 bases from J, with 15 bases between. The CDR3 nucleotides are TGTGCCAGCAGGGATAGGGGCGAGGGGCCCCAGCATTTT. This gives the protein CASRDRGEGPQHF.

At least ten counts were recorded for this clonotype. The chain is built from TRBV28 and TRBJ1-2; D call uncertain. The CDR3 sequence is 13 residues long. V was cut by 2 bases and J by 7 bases, with 11 bases left in between. Germline assignment: CDR1 MDHEN and CDR2 SYDVKM. CDR3 amino acids: CASSLGQHLGYTF. CDR3 nucleotides: TGTGCCAGCAGTTTAGGTCAGCATCTTGGCTACACCTTC.

This sequence joins TRBV20-1 and TRBJ2-3; possibly TRBD1 or TRBD2 for D (6 bases each). The germline V gene encodes CDR1 DFQATT and CDR2 SNEGSKA (reference sequence). V lost 0 bases to trimming and J lost 4 bases, with 17 bases between them. The CDR3 is 16 residues long. The CDR3 sequence is CSARDWAPRGADTQYF. For the CDR3, the DNA is TGCAGTGCTAGAGATTGGGCTCCGAGGGGGGCAGATACGCAGTATTTT.

A word on this clonotype: One end of the junction does not line up with germline, which may come from a read error. The chain has TRBV5-1 and TRBJ1-1; D remains unclear. CDR1 and CDR2 (germline): SGHRS, YFSETQ. This CDR3 is built from 15 residues. CDR3 sequence: CAGSLALQTNTEAFF. CDR3 coding DNA: TGCGCCGGCAGCTTGGCCTTACAGACTAACACTGAAGCTTTCTTT.

This clonotype was seen repeatedly, ten times or more. The chain couples TRBV27 to TRBJ1-1; weak D call: TRBD1 (5 bases). V gave up 3 bases and J gave up 4 bases, with 9 bases separating them. Germline lookup yields CDR1 MNHEY and CDR2 SMNVEV (reference sequence). CDR3 length: 13 amino acids. Here the CDR3 reads CASSLAGGTEAFF. CDR3 sequence (DNA): TGTGCCAGCAGTTTGGCGGGGGGCACTGAAGCTTTCTTT.

Many counts were recorded for this clonotype. V and J are TRBV4-1 and TRBJ2-1; 8 nucleotides align to TRBD2. After removal of 3 bases from V and 7 bases from J, the junction contained 8 bases not matched to a gene. CDR1 is MGHRA, CDR2 YSYEKL, per germline. The CDR3 sequence is 15 residues long. CDR3 loop: CASSHGGAETNEQFF. CDR3 bases: TGCGCCAGCAGCCACGGGGGGGCCGAAACGAATGAGCAGTTCTTC.

The V gene is TRBV9, the J gene TRBJ2-7; the D gene is possibly TRBD1 (5 bases). The CDR3 has 13 residues. The V gene lost 3 bases and the J gene lost 6 bases, with 13 bases spanning the gap. Germline V gene lookup returns CDR1 SGDLS and CDR2 YYNGEE. CDR3 loop: CASSGPGLSEQYF. The DNA for the CDR3 is TGTGCCAGCAGCGGTCCAGGGCTAAGCGAGCAGTACTTC.